These 4 T cell receptor beta chains originate from one sample sequenced in a study of T cell changes during pregnancy in multiple sclerosis. Some clones are missing from TCRdb's copy, which holds only in-frame ones; the method was immunoSEQ multiplex PCR. The repertoire holds some 52,000 clones, with approximately 90% as singletons. This sample comprised CD4+ T cells from peripheral blood mononuclear cells, obtained before pregnancy. These receptors all come from a female donor with multiple sclerosis, enrolled in a pregnancy study.

V and J are TRBV5-1 and TRBJ2-1, with 7 bases identical to TRBD1. This CDR3 has 15 amino acids. V lost 4 bases and J lost 2; bases outside the gene matches: 6. The germline V gene encodes CDR1 SGHRS and CDR2 YFSETQ. CDR3 sequence: CASSPQTGTYNEQFF. CDR3 DNA sequence: TGCGCCAGCAGCCCCCAGACAGGGACCTACAATGAGCAGTTCTTC.

Concerning this clone itself: Other DNA sequences within the sample encode an identical CDR3. The DNA of the CDR3 is TGCAGCGTTGAAGGGACAGGTGCTAATGAAAAACTGTTTTTT. Protein product: CSVEGTGANEKLFF. The J gene is TRBJ1-4, the V gene TRBV29-1; 7 bases line up with TRBD1. The trim removed 1 base at V and 3 bases at J, leaving 2 bases unmatched. Germline loops: CDR1 SQVTM, CDR2 ANQGSEA. The CDR3 sequence is 14 residues long.

The CDR3 reads CAWSAYGGGYTF. DNA of the CDR3: TGTGCCTGGAGTGCGTACGGGGGGGGCTACACCTTC. The chain uses TRBV30 and TRBJ1-2, with D perhaps matching TRBD1 (5 bases). The length of the CDR3 is 12 residues. CDR1 is GTSNPN and CDR2 is SVGIG in the germline V gene (reference sequence). Trimming pared 1 base from V and 8 bases from J, leaving 11 bases between. The entire variable domain, with the rest obtained from reference TRBV30 and TRBJ1-2, is as follows: SQTIHQWPATLVQPVGSPLSLECTVEGTSNPNLYWYRQAAGRGLQLLFYSVGIGQISSEVPQNLSASRPQDRQFILSSKKLLLSDSGFYLCAWSAYGGGYTFGSGTRLTVV.

The chain couples TRBV6-6 to TRBJ1-5, with D possibly being TRBD1 (5 bases). CDR1 MNHNY and CDR2 SVGAGI come from the germline V gene (reference sequence). The germline V and J ends were trimmed by 0 bases and 4 bases, with 10 bases remaining between them. The CDR3 contains 15 residues. For the CDR3, the DNA is TGTGCCAGCAGTTACTCGGCCCGGGGGAATCAGCCCCAGCATTTT. Its translation is CASSYSARGNQPQHF.